This TCR beta chain was obtained from a study of T-cell reconstitution after alpha-beta-depleted transplantation in children. TCRbeta library construction was performed incorporating unique molecular identifiers. Each CDR3 protein is one row after TCRdb ran MiXCR on the PCR reads. The table has around 530,000 distinct CDR3 sequences, 32% seen once; the top ten hold 2% to 3%. This material consisted of PBMCs from the stem cell graft donor, taken from the stem cell graft. The receptor comes from a human donor who donated a stem cell graft to a child with aplastic anemia.

In DNA, the CDR3 is TGCAGCGGGGGACAGGTAATGAACACTGAAGCTTTCTTT. As protein: CSGGQVMNTEAFF. The V gene is TRBV29-1, the J gene TRBJ1-1; TRBD1 agrees at 8 bases. V shed 7 bases, J shed 0 bases, and the junction held 4 bases outside the gene matches. Germline CDR1 and CDR2: SQVTM and ANQGSEA. The CDR3 totals 13 residues.